Included here is one T cell receptor (beta chain) sequence, with context. The repertoire was sequenced with immunoSEQ multiplex PCR; TCRdb's copy has only in-frame clones and lacks some. The table records roughly 2,500,000 clones, roughly 93% of them present only once. The CDR3 has 12 amino acids. Germline loops: CDR1 SGHDT, CDR2 YYEEEE. V lost 4 bases to trimming and J lost 7 bases, with 11 bases between them. The record originates from a study of shared clonotypes between healthy human individuals. Sequenced sample: naive CD4+ T cells from PBMCs. Subset noted: CD45RA+ positively selected. This TCR was recovered from a man aged 18 to 30 in good health. Some clones in this sample may be carry-over from other donors' samples. The chain has TRBV5-6 and TRBJ1-1; D ambiguous. The CDR3 bases are TGTGCCAGCAGCGCTGCCCCGGGTGAAGCTTTCTTT. Translated: CASSAAPGEAFF.